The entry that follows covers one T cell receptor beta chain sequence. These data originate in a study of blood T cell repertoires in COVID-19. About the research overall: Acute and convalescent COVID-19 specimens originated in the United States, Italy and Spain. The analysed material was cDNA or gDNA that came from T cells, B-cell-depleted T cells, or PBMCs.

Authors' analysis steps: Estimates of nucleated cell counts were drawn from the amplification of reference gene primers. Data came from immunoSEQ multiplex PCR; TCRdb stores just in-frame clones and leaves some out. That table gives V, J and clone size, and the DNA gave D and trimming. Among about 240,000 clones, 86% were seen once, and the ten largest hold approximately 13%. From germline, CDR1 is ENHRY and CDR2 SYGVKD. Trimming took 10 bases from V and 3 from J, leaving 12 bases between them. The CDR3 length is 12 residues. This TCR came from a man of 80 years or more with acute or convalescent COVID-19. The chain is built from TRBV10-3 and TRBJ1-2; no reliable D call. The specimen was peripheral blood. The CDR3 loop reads CATAEGDYGYTF. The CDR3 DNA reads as TGTGCCACTGCTGAGGGAGACTATGGCTACACCTTC.